What follows describes a single T cell receptor beta chain. The data originate from a study of blood T cell repertoires in COVID-19. At the level of the study: Italy, Spain and the United States were the sources of the convalescent and acute COVID-19 samples. Nucleic acid was either cDNA or gDNA, and it came from T cells, B-cell-depleted T cells, or PBMCs.

Authors' processing steps: Using reference gene primer amplification, nucleated cell counts were estimated. Sequencing used immunoSEQ multiplex PCR; TCRdb keeps in-frame clones, though not all of them. V, J and clone size were drawn from that table, and D and trimming were deduced from the DNA. The table includes just over 300,000 clones, roughly 87% detected once. This receptor was taken from a man aged 18 to 30 with active or convalescent COVID-19. The sequenced material came from peripheral blood.

CDR3 loop: CASSRLGTTNNEQFF. As DNA, the CDR3 is TGTGCCAGCAGCAGATTGGGGACTACCAACAATGAGCAGTTCTTC. V usage is TRBV3-1 (or the pseudogene TRBV3-2) and J usage is TRBJ2-1; 7 positions match TRBD2. Losses at the gene ends were 5 bases for V and 5 bases for J; bases not matched to a gene: 9. Germline V gene lookup returns CDR1 LGHDT and CDR2 YNNKEL (reference sequence). The CDR3 loop spans 15 amino acids.